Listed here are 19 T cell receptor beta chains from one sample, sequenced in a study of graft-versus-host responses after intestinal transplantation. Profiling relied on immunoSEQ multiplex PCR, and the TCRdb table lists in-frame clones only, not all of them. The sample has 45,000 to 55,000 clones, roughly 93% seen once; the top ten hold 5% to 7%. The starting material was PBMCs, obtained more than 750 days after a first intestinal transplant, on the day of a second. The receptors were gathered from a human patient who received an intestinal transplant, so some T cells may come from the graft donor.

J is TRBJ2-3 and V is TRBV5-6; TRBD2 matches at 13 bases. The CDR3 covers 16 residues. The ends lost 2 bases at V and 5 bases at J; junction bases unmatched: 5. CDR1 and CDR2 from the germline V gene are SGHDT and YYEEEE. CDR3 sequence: CASSFITSGREDTQYF. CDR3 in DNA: TGTGCCAGCAGCTTCATTACTAGCGGGAGGGAAGATACGCAGTATTTT.

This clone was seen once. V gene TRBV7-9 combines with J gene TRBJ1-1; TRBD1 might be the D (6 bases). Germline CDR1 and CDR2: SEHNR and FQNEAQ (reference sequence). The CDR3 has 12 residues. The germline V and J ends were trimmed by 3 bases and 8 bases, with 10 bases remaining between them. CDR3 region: CASSFRTAEAFF. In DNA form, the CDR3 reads TGTGCCAGCAGCTTCAGGACAGCCGAAGCTTTCTTT.

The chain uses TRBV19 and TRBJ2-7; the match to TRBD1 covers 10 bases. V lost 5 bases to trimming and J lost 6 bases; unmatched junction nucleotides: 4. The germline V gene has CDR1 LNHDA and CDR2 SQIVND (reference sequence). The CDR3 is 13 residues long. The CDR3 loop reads CASSGTGVTEQYF. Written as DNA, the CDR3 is TGTGCCAGTAGTGGGACAGGGGTGACCGAGCAGTACTTC.

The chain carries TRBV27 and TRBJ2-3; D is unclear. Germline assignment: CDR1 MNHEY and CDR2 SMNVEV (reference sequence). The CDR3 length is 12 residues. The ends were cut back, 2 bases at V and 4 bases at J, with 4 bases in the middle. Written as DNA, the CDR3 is TGTGCCAGCAGTTTAAAGTCAGATACGCAGTATTTT. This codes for CASSLKSDTQYF.

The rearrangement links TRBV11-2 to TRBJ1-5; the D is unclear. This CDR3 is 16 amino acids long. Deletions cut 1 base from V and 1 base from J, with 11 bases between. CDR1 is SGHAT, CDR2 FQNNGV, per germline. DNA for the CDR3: TGTGCCAGCAGCTTAGGCGGAGGACTGAGCAATCAGCCCCAGCATTTT. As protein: CASSLGGGLSNQPQHF.

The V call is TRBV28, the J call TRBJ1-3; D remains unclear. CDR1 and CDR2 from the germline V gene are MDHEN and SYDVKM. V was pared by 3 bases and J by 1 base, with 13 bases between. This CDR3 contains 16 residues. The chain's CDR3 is CASSFPLGESGNTIYF. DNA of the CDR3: TGTGCCAGCAGTTTCCCCCTAGGAGAATCTGGAAACACCATATATTTT.

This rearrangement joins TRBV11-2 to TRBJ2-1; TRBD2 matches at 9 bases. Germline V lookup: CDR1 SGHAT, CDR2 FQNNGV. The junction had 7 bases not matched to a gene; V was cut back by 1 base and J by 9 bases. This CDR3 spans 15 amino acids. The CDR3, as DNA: TGTGCCAGCAGCTTAGCGGCTAGCGGGAAATTTGAGCAGTTCTTC. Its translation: CASSLAASGKFEQFF.

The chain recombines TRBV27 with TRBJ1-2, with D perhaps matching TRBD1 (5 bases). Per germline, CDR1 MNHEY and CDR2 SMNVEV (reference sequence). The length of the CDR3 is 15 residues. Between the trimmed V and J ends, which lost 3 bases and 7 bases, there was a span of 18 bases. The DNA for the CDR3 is TGTGCCAGCAGTTTCTCCCAGGGCTCGGTCGGTGGCTACACCTTC. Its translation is CASSFSQGSVGGYTF.

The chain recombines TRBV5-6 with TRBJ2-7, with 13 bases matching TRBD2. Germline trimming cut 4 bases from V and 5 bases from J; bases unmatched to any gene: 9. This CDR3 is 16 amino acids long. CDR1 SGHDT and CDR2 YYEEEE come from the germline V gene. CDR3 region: CASSPPLAGGFNEQYF. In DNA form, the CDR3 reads TGTGCCAGCAGCCCACCACTAGCGGGAGGGTTTAACGAGCAGTACTTC.

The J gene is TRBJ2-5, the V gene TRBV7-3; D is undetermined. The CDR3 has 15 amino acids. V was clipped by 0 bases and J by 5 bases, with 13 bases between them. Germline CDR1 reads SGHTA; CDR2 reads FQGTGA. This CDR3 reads CASSLTRAGRETQYF. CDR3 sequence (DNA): TGTGCCAGCAGCTTAACTAGGGCTGGGCGGGAGACCCAGTACTTC.

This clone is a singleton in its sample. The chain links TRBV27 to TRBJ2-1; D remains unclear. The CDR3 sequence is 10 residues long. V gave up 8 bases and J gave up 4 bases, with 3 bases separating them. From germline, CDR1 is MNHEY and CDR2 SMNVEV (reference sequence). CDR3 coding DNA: TGTGCCAGCGGGTACAATGAGCAGTTCTTC. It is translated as CASGYNEQFF.

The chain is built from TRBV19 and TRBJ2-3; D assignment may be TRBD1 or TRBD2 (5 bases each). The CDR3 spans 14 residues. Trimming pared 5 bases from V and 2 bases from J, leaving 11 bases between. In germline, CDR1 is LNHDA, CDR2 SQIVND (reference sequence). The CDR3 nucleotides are TGTGCCAGTAGTTCCGGGACCTACACAGATACGCAGTATTTT. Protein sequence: CASSSGTYTDTQYF.

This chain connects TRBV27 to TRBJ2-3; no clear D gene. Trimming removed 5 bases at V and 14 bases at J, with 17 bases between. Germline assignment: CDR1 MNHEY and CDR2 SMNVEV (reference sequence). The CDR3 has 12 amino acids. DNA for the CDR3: TGTGCCAGCAGTCCCCGGCTAGTTATATGGTATTTT. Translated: CASSPRLVIWYF.

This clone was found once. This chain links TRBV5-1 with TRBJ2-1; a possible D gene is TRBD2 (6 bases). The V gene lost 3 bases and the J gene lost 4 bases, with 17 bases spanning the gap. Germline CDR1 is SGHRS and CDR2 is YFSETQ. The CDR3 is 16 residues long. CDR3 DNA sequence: TGCGCCAGCAGCTGGGTCGCGGGGACGGTATACAATGAGCAGTTCTTC. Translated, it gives CASSWVAGTVYNEQFF.

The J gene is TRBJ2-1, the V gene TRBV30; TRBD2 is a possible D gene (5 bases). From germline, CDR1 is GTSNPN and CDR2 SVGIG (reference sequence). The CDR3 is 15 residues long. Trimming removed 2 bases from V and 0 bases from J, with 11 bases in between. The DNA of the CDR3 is TGTGCCTGGAGTTTTGGACTTAGCTCCTACAATGAGCAGTTCTTC. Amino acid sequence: CAWSFGLSSYNEQFF.

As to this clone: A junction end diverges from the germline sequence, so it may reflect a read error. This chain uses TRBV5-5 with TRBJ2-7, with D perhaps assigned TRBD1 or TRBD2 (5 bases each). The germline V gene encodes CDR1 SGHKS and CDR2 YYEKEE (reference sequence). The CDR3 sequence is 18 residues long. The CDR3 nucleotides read TGTACCAGCAGCTTCCAAATCCGACGGGGACGAAGCTCCTACGAGCAGTACTTC. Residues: CTSSFQIRRGRSSYEQYF.

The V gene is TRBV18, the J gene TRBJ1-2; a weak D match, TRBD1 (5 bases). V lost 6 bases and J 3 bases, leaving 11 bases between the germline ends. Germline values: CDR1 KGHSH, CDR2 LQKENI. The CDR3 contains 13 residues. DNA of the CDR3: TGTGCCAGCTCCCTCCAGGGTTACTATGGCTACACCTTC. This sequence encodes CASSLQGYYGYTF.

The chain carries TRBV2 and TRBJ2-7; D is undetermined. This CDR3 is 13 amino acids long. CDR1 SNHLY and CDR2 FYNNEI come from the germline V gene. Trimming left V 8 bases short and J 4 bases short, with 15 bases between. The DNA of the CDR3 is TGTGCCAGCTCCAGAACCGAACTTTACGAGCAGTACTTC. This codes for CASSRTELYEQYF.

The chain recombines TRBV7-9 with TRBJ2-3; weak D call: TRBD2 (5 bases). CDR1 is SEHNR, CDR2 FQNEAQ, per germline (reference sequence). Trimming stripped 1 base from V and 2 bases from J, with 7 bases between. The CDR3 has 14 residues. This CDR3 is CASSLERFTDTQYF. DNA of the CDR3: TGTGCCAGCAGCTTAGAGCGGTTCACAGATACGCAGTATTTT.